This TCR beta chain was found in a study of response to subunit inactivated influenza vaccine. General observations from the study: Authors suggested that a seasonal influenza vaccination recruits few new T cells each time.

TCRdb called the RT-PCR reads again in MiXCR, with one record for every CDR3 protein. The sample consists of 250,000 to 350,000 distinct CDR3 sequences, around 20% of them appearing once. Notes on this clonotype: Its specificity is not known.

This CDR3 region has 14 residues. V was cut by 7 bases and J by 4 bases, with 17 bases left in between. The germline V gene encodes CDR1 SQVTM and CDR2 ANQGSEA. The chain recombines TRBV29-1 with TRBJ2-1; TRBD2 is a possible D gene (6 bases). This clonotype was obtained from a man in his fifties or sixties who received an inactivated influenza vaccine. The source was PBMCs from blood, collected less than 22 months after vaccination. In DNA form, the CDR3 reads TGCAGCGGTCTTCCGCACGCGGGGTACAATGAGCAGTTCTTC. Its protein is CSGLPHAGYNEQFF.